The 17 T cell receptor beta chains given below trace back to one sample, sequenced in a study of T cell responses to AZD1222 COVID-19 vaccine. Method: immunoSEQ multiplex PCR; TCRdb's copy keeps in-frame clones and lacks some. The data show approximately 160,000 clones, around 94% seen once. Sequences were derived from peripheral blood, sampled on day 0 of AZD1222 vaccination. The receptor source for this set is an adult in good health.

The chain has TRBV30 and TRBJ1-2; unclear D gene. The CDR3 extends over 13 amino acids. V gave up 3 bases and J gave up 8 bases, with 16 bases separating them. Germline-derived CDR1 and CDR2 are GTSNPN and SVGIG (reference sequence). DNA of the CDR3: TGTGCCTGGAGGGAAACTGGACGTCAGGGCTACACCTTC. The encoded protein is CAWRETGRQGYTF.

This chain uses TRBV28 with TRBJ1-1; D unclear. Germline CDR1 is MDHEN and CDR2 is SYDVKM. The CDR3 is 11 residues long. With 5 bases removed from V and 6 bases from J, the gap between germline ends came to 7 bases. The CDR3 spells CASSGRPEAFF. In nucleotides, the CDR3 is TGTGCCAGCAGTGGTCGGCCTGAAGCTTTCTTT.

V and J are TRBV7-2 and TRBJ1-2, with 7 bases that match TRBD1. The CDR3 is 16 amino acids. Germline V gene data show CDR1 as SGHTA and CDR2 as FQGNSA. Trimming removed 3 bases from V and 2 bases from J; junction bases left unmatched: 9. The CDR3 bases are TGTGCCAGCAGCTTTCTTTCAGGGGGAATGAACTATGGCTACACCTTC. Residues: CASSFLSGGMNYGYTF. Full variable domain (remainder filled in from reference TRBV7-2 and TRBJ1-2): GAGVSQSPSNKVTEKGKDVELRCDPISGHTALYWYRQSLGQGLEFLIYFQGNSAPDKSGLPSDRFSAERTGGSVSTLTIQRTQQEDSAVYLCASSFLSGGMNYGYTFGSGTRLTVV.

V and J are TRBV7-9 and TRBJ2-3, with 8 bases that match TRBD1. The CDR3 is made up of 14 amino acids. V lost 4 bases and J lost 3; bases outside the gene matches: 3. The germline CDR1 and CDR2 sequences are SEHNR and FQNEAQ (reference sequence). Here the CDR3 reads CASSSRTGTDTQYF. The DNA for the CDR3 is TGTGCCAGCAGCTCTCGGACAGGGACAGATACGCAGTATTTT.

The rearrangement joins TRBV7-2 to TRBJ1-2; 9 bases map to TRBD1. This CDR3 is built from 13 residues. V lost 3 bases, J lost 8 bases, and 4 bases stayed unmatched. Germline CDR1 and CDR2: SGHTA and FQGNSA. CDR3 coding DNA: TGTGCCAGCAGCTTTACCGACAGGGGGGGCTACACCTTC. The encoded protein is CASSFTDRGGYTF.

This clone was observed a few times. J is TRBJ1-1 and V is TRBV7-8; no definite D call. V was trimmed by 5 bases and J by 4 bases, leaving 17 bases between them. This CDR3 comprises 15 residues. Germline CDR1 reads SGHVS; CDR2 reads FQNEAQ. The CDR3 here is CASSPLKGYATEAFF. In DNA form, the CDR3 reads TGTGCCAGCAGCCCACTTAAGGGTTACGCCACTGAAGCTTTCTTT.

This clone was seen a handful of times. The rearrangement uses TRBV6-1 and TRBJ1-6; D is uncertain. Germline loops: CDR1 MNHNS, CDR2 SASEGT. This CDR3 spans 13 amino acids. With 0 bases removed from V and 8 bases from J, the gap between germline ends came to 5 bases. The CDR3 loop is CASSEAGYSPLHF. For the CDR3, the DNA is TGTGCCAGCAGTGAAGCGGGATATTCACCCCTCCACTTT.

The chain has TRBV2 and TRBJ2-5; D call uncertain. From germline, CDR1 is SNHLY and CDR2 FYNNEI. The V end was cut by 10 bases, the J end by 5 bases, with 20 bases between. The CDR3 spans 14 residues. In DNA, the CDR3 is TGTGCCACCCGATTTTCAGGCGCAAGGGAGACCCAGTACTTC. Encoded protein: CATRFSGARETQYF.

This chain uses TRBV4-1 with TRBJ1-2, with 8 bases fitting TRBD1. The CDR3 consists of 18 residues. CDR1 MGHRA and CDR2 YSYEKL come from the germline V gene. V lost 0 bases to trimming and J lost 5 bases; unmatched junction nucleotides: 14. The CDR3 region is CASSQDPAGGLLGYGYTF. The CDR3 DNA sequence: TGCGCCAGCAGCCAAGATCCCGCAGGGGGCTTATTGGGTTATGGCTACACCTTC.

There are a few counts of this clone. This chain joins TRBV7-8 and TRBJ2-2; D uncertain. The V end lost 2 bases, the J end lost 8 bases, and 9 bases lay between the germline ends. Looked up from germline, CDR1 is SGHVS and CDR2 is FQNEAQ. The CDR3 runs to 13 residues. Written as DNA, the CDR3 is TGTGCCAGCAGCTTATCGCCTTCTGGGGAGCTGTTTTTT. It encodes CASSLSPSGELFF.

The V and J genes are TRBV11-3 and TRBJ2-3, with D perhaps matching TRBD2 (5 bases). The CDR3 has 19 residues. From germline, CDR1 is SGHNT and CDR2 YENEEA. V was clipped by 5 bases and J by 1 base, with 25 bases between them. Written as DNA, the CDR3 is TGTGCCAGCAGCACAACCGCCGCCGAAGTAGGGCGGGGCACAGATACGCAGTATTTT. Its translation: CASSTTAAEVGRGTDTQYF.

The chain combines TRBV18 with TRBJ2-2, with D tentatively TRBD2 (6 bases). Deletions cut 3 bases from V and 3 bases from J, with 11 bases between. The CDR3 extends over 15 amino acids. Germline CDR1 reads KGHSH; CDR2 reads LQKENI. CDR3 nucleotide sequence: TGTGCCAGCTCACCCCGGACGGGGGACACCGGGGAGCTGTTTTTT. Translating it yields CASSPRTGDTGELFF.

The J gene is TRBJ1-1, the V gene TRBV5-4; D is unclear. The CDR3 spans 13 residues. Germline CDR1 and CDR2: SGHNT and YYREEE (reference sequence). V was cut by 2 bases and J by 4 bases, with 9 bases left in between. In DNA form, the CDR3 reads TGTGCCAGCAGCTTCGGGGAGGCCACTGAAGCTTTCTTT. Translation gives CASSFGEATEAFF. The variable domain in full, completed from reference TRBV5-4 and TRBJ1-1, reads ETGVTQSPTHLIKTRGQQVTLRCSSQSGHNTVSWYQQALGQGPQFIFQYYREEENGRGNFPPRFSGLQFPNYSSELNVNALELDDSALYLCASSFGEATEAFFGQGTRLTVV.

The chain combines TRBV5-6 with TRBJ1-1; D is undetermined. The CDR3 length is 15 residues. Germline V gene lookup returns CDR1 SGHDT and CDR2 YYEEEE. Deletions cut 1 base from V and 1 base from J, with 11 bases between. Here the CDR3 DNA reads TGTGCCAGCAGCTTGCGTGTCAGTTCGAACACTGAAGCTTTCTTT. It specifies CASSLRVSSNTEAFF.

This clone was found once. This sequence joins TRBV7-6 and TRBJ1-6; the D gene is possibly TRBD1 (6 bases). CDR1 and CDR2 (germline): SGHVS, FNYEAQ. The CDR3 is 16 residues long. Deletions cut 5 bases from V and 6 bases from J, with 17 bases between. This CDR3 is CASSPYGPGANSPLHF. The DNA of the CDR3 is TGTGCCAGCAGCCCCTACGGGCCAGGGGCTAATTCACCCCTCCACTTT.

This clone was recorded once. This chain links TRBV5-1 with TRBJ1-2, with TRBD1 as a possible D gene (6 bases). The CDR3 sequence is 14 residues long. The V end lost 3 bases, the J end lost 6 bases, and 15 bases lay between the germline ends. CDR1 is SGHRS, CDR2 YFSETQ, per germline. CDR3 coding DNA: TGCGCCAGCAGCTGGACGCCGGGGGCGGATGGCTACACCTTC. Translating gives CASSWTPGADGYTF. The complete variable domain, with remaining parts taken from reference TRBV5-1 and TRBJ1-2, reads KAGVTQTPRYLIKTRGQQVTLSCSPISGHRSVSWYQQTPGQGLQFLFEYFSETQRNKGNFPGRFSGRQFSNSRSEMNVSTLELGDSALYLCASSWTPGADGYTFGSGTRLTVV.

The J gene is TRBJ1-2, the V gene TRBV5-6; D is possibly TRBD1 (5 bases). This CDR3 is built from 13 residues. Trimming took 4 bases from V and 5 from J, leaving 12 bases between them. Germline V CDR1 and CDR2: SGHDT, YYEEEE. In nucleotides, the CDR3 is TGTGCCAGCAGCCCTGGGTGGGGGTATGGCTACACCTTC. Protein product: CASSPGWGYGYTF. The entire variable domain, with the rest obtained from reference TRBV5-6 and TRBJ1-2, is as follows: DAGVTQSPTHLIKTRGQQVTLRCSPKSGHDTVSWYQQALGQGPQFIFQYYEEEERQRGNFPDRFSGHQFPNYSSELNVNALLLGDSALYLCASSPGWGYGYTFGSGTRLTVV.